These T cell receptor beta chains were read from a single sample in a study of identical twins. TCRdb reprocessed the 5' RACE reads via MiXCR and lists one record per CDR3 protein. The table has hundreds of thousands of distinct CDR3 sequences, 10% to 15% seen once. The same sample was also used in a study of yellow fever vaccine responses in identical twins.

Source material: CD8+ T cells sorted from blood. The receptors come from a woman under 30 in good health. CDR3s include the opening cysteine and the closing phenylalanine or tryptophan. D genes are given only for firm matches. The size of a clone is reported for some rows only, either as once, few or many, or as a class for expanded clones.

J	V	D	size	DNA	CDR3
TRBJ2-1	TRBV13	NA	few	TGTGCCAGCAGTTTTACCCTGGGACGAAGCGAGGCTGAGCAGTTCTTC	CASSFTLGRSEAEQFF
TRBJ2-1	TRBV24-1	TRBD2	few	TGTGCCACCAGTGACGCTGGACTAGCGGGATTTCGTGAGCAGTTCTTC	CATSDAGLAGFREQFF
TRBJ2-5	TRBV6-5	NA	NA	TGTGCCAGCAGTTCCGTAGAGACACCCTACCAAGAGACCCAGTACTTC	CASSSVETPYQETQYF
TRBJ2-3	TRBV2	NA	few	TGTGCCAGCAGTGAACTCGGCGATAGCACAGATACGCAGTATTTT	CASSELGDSTDTQYF
TRBJ1-1	TRBV7-9	TRBD1	NA	TGTGCCAGCAGCCCCGTCCAGGGGGCCATGAACACTGAAGCTTTCTTT	CASSPVQGAMNTEAFF
TRBJ2-7	TRBV12-3/TRBV12-4	TRBD2	many	TGTGCCAGCACCATGGGAGGGTACGAGCAGTACTTC	CASTMGGYEQYF
TRBJ2-2	TRBV4-2	TRBD2	NA	TGTGCCAGCAGCCCCGGACTAGCGGGAGTCAACACCGGGGAGCTGTTTTTT	CASSPGLAGVNTGELFF
TRBJ1-6	TRBV5-5	NA	NA	TGTGCCAGCAGCGGAATAGGGGGGGGGAATTCACCCCTCCACTTT	CASSGIGGGNSPLHF
TRBJ2-1	TRBV4-1	TRBD2	many	TGCGCCAGCAGCCAGGGGGGTAGCGGGAGTAATGAGCAGTTCTTC	CASSQGGSGSNEQFF
TRBJ2-1	TRBV11-2	NA	many	TGTGCCAGCAGGGGGACCTACAATGAGCAGTTCTTC	CASRGTYNEQFF
TRBJ2-4	TRBV7-9	NA	NA	TGTGCCAGCAGCTCCCTCTCTGGAGCGGCCAAAAACATTCAGTACTTC	CASSSLSGAAKNIQYF
TRBJ2-5	TRBV4-1	TRBD2	few	TGCGCCAGCAGCCGTACTAGCGGGGGGTTTCAAGAGACCCAGTACTTC	CASSRTSGGFQETQYF
TRBJ2-5	TRBV11-2	NA	NA	TGTGCCAGCAGCTTAGAAGGGGGGGGGCATTGGGAGACCCAGTACTTC	CASSLEGGGHWETQYF
TRBJ2-1	TRBV13	NA	once	TGTGCCAGCAGCCAGAGTGTGAGCTCCTACAATGAGCAGTTCTTC	CASSQSVSSYNEQFF
TRBJ2-1	TRBV10-2	TRBD1	NA	TGCGCCAGCAGTGAGTTACCGGACAGGCGAACCTACAATGAGCAGTTCTTC	CASSELPDRRTYNEQFF
TRBJ1-5	TRBV27	NA	NA	TGTGCCAGCAGCCTACACCATAGCAATCAGCCCCAGCATTTT	CASSLHHSNQPQHF
TRBJ1-2	TRBV7-8	TRBD1	NA	TGTGCCGCGGGGACAGGGTCGGAAAACTATGGCTACACCTTC	CAAGTGSENYGYTF
TRBJ2-7	TRBV11-2	NA	NA	TGTGCCAGCAGCTTAGATAGTCCGGATCTAGGTTACGAGCAGTACTTC	CASSLDSPDLGYEQYF
TRBJ2-7	TRBV27	NA	few	TGTGCCACAGCAGAGACAGGAGTTTACGAGCAGTACTTC	CATAETGVYEQYF
TRBJ2-1	TRBV5-1	NA	NA	TGCGCCAGCAGAGTAGCGGACTCCTACAATGAGCAGTTCTTC	CASRVADSYNEQFF
TRBJ2-5	TRBV4-1	NA	few	TGCGCCAGCAGCCAAGCATCCACGAGGGGGGAGACCCAGTACTTC	CASSQASTRGETQYF
TRBJ2-3	TRBV12-3/TRBV12-4	TRBD2	few	TGTGCCAGCGGAAAGCGGGGGGGTCGGACAGATACGCAGTATTTT	CASGKRGGRTDTQYF
TRBJ1-1	TRBV20-1	NA	NA	TGCAGTGCCACTCTATGGAACACTGAAGCTTTCTTT	CSATLWNTEAFF
TRBJ2-7	TRBV7-6	NA	NA	TGTGCCAGCAGCCCCGGGACTCTAATTTACGAGCAGTACTTC	CASSPGTLIYEQYF
TRBJ2-1	TRBV4-1	TRBD2	NA	TGCGCCAGCAGCGGCGGGGGGGCCCGCGATGAGCAGTTCTTC	CASSGGGARDEQFF
TRBJ2-5	TRBV4-1	TRBD2	NA	TGCGCCAGCAGCCAAGATCGGGAGGGTAGGGTTAACCTCGGAGAGACCCAGTACTTC	CASSQDREGRVNLGETQYF
TRBJ2-3	TRBV7-9	NA	few	TGTGCCAGCAGTAAACCGGAGGGCTTTACGCAGTATTTT	CASSKPEGFTQYF
TRBJ2-5	TRBV24-1	NA	few	TGTGCCACCAGTCACCCCCCGGAATTATATGGGGGAATCCAAGAGACCCAGTACTTC	CATSHPPELYGGIQETQYF
TRBJ2-1	TRBV5-1	NA	once	TGCGCCAGCAGCTTGGACGGGCGGGATCCCTACAATGAGCAGTTCTTC	CASSLDGRDPYNEQFF
TRBJ2-5	TRBV20-1	TRBD1	NA	TGCAGTGCTAGGAGGGGACAGGGGCAACAAGAGACCCAGTACTTC	CSARRGQGQQETQYF
TRBJ1-1	TRBV2	NA	many	TGTGCCAGCAGACAGGTTGAAGCTTTCTTT	CASRQVEAFF
TRBJ1-1	TRBV19	TRBD1	NA	TGTGCCAGTAGGGCAGGGGGCGCGACTGAAGCTTTCTTT	CASRAGGATEAFF
TRBJ2-5	TRBV3-1	TRBD2	NA	TGTGCCAGCAGCCAATTCCACCCGGCGGGGGGCCGTGAGACCCAGTACTTC	CASSQFHPAGGRETQYF
TRBJ1-1	TRBV20-1	NA	many	TGCAGTGTTCTTCCCAGGAACACTGAAGCTTTCTTT	CSVLPRNTEAFF
TRBJ2-3	TRBV27	NA	many	TGTGCCAGCAGCCCTTATAGCGGAGCGAGCACAGATACGCAGTATTTT	CASSPYSGASTDTQYF
TRBJ1-4	TRBV2	NA	few	TGTGCCAGCAGACAAAAATTGGGGACACTTAATGAAAAACTGTTTTTT	CASRQKLGTLNEKLFF
TRBJ2-5	TRBV9	NA	NA	TGTGCCAGCAGCGTCCAGGACGGACAAGAGACCCAGTACTTC	CASSVQDGQETQYF
TRBJ2-2	TRBV7-6	NA	NA	TGTGCCAGCAGCTTAGCGCGAGGGGTCACCGGGGAGCTGTTTTTT	CASSLARGVTGELFF
TRBJ2-1	TRBV5-1	NA	many	TGCGCCAGCAGCATTAGAGCGGACCTCTCCTACAATGAGCAGTTCTTC	CASSIRADLSYNEQFF
TRBJ2-3	TRBV11-2	NA	NA	TGTGCCAGCAGCCTGGGGGGTCTCACAGATACGCAGAATTTT	CASSLGGLTDTQNF
TRBJ2-1	TRBV12-3/TRBV12-4	TRBD2	NA	TGTGCCAGCAGTTTAGTATCACTAGCGAACAATGAGCAGTTCTTC	CASSLVSLANNEQFF
TRBJ2-7	TRBV5-1	TRBD2	few	TGCGCCAGCAGCTTGCTAGCGGCCCCCCCGGGATCCGAGCAGTACTTC	CASSLLAAPPGSEQYF
TRBJ1-2	TRBV12-3/TRBV12-4	NA	many	TGTGCCAGCAGTTTTGGGGGGGACTTCTATGGCTACACCTTC	CASSFGGDFYGYTF
TRBJ2-7	TRBV6-1	TRBD1	many	TGTGCCAGCAGGGACAGGGGTTCCTACGAGCAGTACTTC	CASRDRGSYEQYF
TRBJ2-5	TRBV28	NA	few	TGTGCCAGCAGTTTCGCCACGGCCGAGACCCAGTACTTC	CASSFATAETQYF
TRBJ2-2	TRBV20-1	NA	NA	TGCAGTGCTAGGCAAATGGGCACCGGGGAGCTGTTTTTT	CSARQMGTGELFF